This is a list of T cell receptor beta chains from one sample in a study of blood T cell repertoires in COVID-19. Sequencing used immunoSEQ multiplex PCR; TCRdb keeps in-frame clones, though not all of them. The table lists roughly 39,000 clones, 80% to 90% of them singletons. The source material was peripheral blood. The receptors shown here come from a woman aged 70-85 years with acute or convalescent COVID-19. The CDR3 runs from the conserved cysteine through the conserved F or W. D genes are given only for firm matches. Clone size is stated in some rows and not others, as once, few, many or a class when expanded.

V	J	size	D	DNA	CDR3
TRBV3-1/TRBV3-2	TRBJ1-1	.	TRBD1	TGTGCCAGCAGCCAAGCGACAGGGGTTGAAGCTTTCTTT	CASSQATGVEAFF
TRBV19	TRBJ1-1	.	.	TGTGCCAGTAGTATGGGCCAGACCCTGAACACTGAAGCTTTCTTT	CASSMGQTLNTEAFF
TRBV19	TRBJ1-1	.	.	TGTGCCACCGAAGACAGATATGAAGCTTTCTTT	CATEDRYEAFF
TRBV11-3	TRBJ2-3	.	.	TGTGCCAGCAGCTTAGGCGGGACCAGCACAGATACGCAGTATTTT	CASSLGGTSTDTQYF
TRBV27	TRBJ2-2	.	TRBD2	TGTGCCAGCAGTTTATCGAGCGTGGGACTAGCGGGATTGACCGGGGAGCTGTTTTTT	CASSLSSVGLAGLTGELFF
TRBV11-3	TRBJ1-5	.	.	TGTGCCAGCAGCTCGGCTCGGGGGCAGCCCCAGCATTTT	CASSSARGQPQHF
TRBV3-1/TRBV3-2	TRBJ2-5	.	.	TGTGCCAGCAGCTTAAATGCGGGGGCCGAGACCCAGTACTTC	CASSLNAGAETQYF
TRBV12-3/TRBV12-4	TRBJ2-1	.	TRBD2	TGTGCCAGCAGTACCCGGGAGGCCAGTGAGCAGTTCTTC	CASSTREASEQFF
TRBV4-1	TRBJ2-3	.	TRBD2	TGCGCCAGCAGCCAAGAAACGGGACTAGCGGCAGATACGCAGTATTTT	CASSQETGLAADTQYF
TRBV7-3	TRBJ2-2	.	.	TGTGCCAGCAGCCTCGGGGTAGCGGAGGGGACCGGGGAGCTGTTTTTT	CASSLGVAEGTGELFF
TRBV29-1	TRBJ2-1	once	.	TGCAGCGTTGAGGCAGGGGCAACGGGGTCCTACAATGAGCAGTTCTTC	CSVEAGATGSYNEQFF
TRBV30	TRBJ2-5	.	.	TGTGCCTGGAGTGTACTTGGGCGACAAGAGACCCAGTACTTC	CAWSVLGRQETQYF
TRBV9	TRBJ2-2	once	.	TGTGCCAGCAGCGCCCCGGGGTATGGGAACACCGGGGAGCTGTTTTTT	CASSAPGYGNTGELFF
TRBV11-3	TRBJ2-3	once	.	TGTGCCAGCAGCTTCACTCTAGCCACAGATACGCAGTATTTT	CASSFTLATDTQYF
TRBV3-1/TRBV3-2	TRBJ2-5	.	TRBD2	TGTGCCAGCAGCCAAGTTTTCAGCGGGGGGGCCGACGAGACCCAGTACTTC	CASSQVFSGGADETQYF
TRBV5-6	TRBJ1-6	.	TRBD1	TGTGCCAGCAGGGAATACAGGGGTTTGGTTGATTCACCCCTCCACTTT	CASREYRGLVDSPLHF
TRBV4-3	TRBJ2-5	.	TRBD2	TGCGCCAGCAGCCAAGGGTTGCGGGGGGAGTTCGAGACCCAGTACTTC	CASSQGLRGEFETQYF
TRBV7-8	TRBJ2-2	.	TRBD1	TGTGCCAGCAGCTTAGGACAGGGGAACACCGGGGAGCTGTTTTTT	CASSLGQGNTGELFF
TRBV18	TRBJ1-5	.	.	TGTGCCAGCTCACCTCAAGGGGCGCAGCAGCCCCAGCATTTT	CASSPQGAQQPQHF
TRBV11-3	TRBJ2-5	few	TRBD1	TGTGCCAGCAGCTTTGGACGGACAGGGCCAGGGGAGACCCAGTACTTC	CASSFGRTGPGETQYF
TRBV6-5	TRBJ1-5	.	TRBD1	TGTGCCAGCAGGCTTGACAGGGATCAGCAGCCCCAGCATTTT	CASRLDRDQQPQHF
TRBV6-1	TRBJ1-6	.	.	TGTGCCAGCAGTGAAGGCTGGCCACTCCACTTT	CASSEGWPLHF
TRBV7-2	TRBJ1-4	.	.	TGTGCCAGCAGGCCACAGGGTTCCAATGAAAAACTGTTTTTT	CASRPQGSNEKLFF
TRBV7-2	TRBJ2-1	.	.	TGTGCCAGCAGCCCAGGGTCCTACAATGAGCAGTTCTTC	CASSPGSYNEQFF
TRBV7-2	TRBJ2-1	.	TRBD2	TGTGCCAGCAGTTTGTTTTCCGGACTAGCGGGAGAGCAGTTCTTC	CASSLFSGLAGEQFF
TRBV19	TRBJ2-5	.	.	TGTGCCAGTAGTATCTCCCCAGAGACCCAGTACTTC	CASSISPETQYF
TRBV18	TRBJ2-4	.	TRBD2	TGTGCCAGCTCGGTAGCGGGTACCAAAAACATTCAGTACTTC	CASSVAGTKNIQYF
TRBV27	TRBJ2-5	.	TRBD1	TGTGCCAGCAGTTTATTCGGGACAGGGGCCCAAGAGACCCAGTACTTC	CASSLFGTGAQETQYF
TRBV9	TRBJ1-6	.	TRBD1	TGTGCCAGCAGCGTGGGGACAGAGAATTCACCCCTCCACTTT	CASSVGTENSPLHF
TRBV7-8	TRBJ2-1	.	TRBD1	TGTGCCAGCAGCCAAATACAGGGGGGAACCGGCAATGAGCAGTTCTTC	CASSQIQGGTGNEQFF
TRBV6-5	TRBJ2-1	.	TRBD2	TGTGCCAGCAGGACCGGGACTAACCACAATGAGCAGTTCTTC	CASRTGTNHNEQFF
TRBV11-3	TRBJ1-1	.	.	TGTGCCAGCAGCTTAGTAGCAGGGGCCTACACTGAAGCTTTCTTT	CASSLVAGAYTEAFF
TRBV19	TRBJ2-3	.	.	TGTGCCAGTATTGGGGGCTTCTCCACAGATACGCAGTATTTT	CASIGGFSTDTQYF
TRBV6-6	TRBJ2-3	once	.	TGTGCCAGCAGTTTTACACCGAACAATACCCCCGCTACGCAGTATTTT	CASSFTPNNTPATQYF
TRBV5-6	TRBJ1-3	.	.	TGTGCCAGCAGCTTGCCAGGTTTTGAAGACACCATATATTTT	CASSLPGFEDTIYF
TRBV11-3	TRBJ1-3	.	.	TGTGCCAGCAGTCGCGGGGGAAGCTCTGGAAACACCATATATTTT	CASSRGGSSGNTIYF
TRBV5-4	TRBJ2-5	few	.	TGTGCCAGCAGCCGGGGGAACCAAGAGACCCAGTACTTC	CASSRGNQETQYF
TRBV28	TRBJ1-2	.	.	TGTGCCAGGGTGTGGACAGACTACTATGGCTACACCTTC	CARVWTDYYGYTF
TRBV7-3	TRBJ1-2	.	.	TGTGCCAGCAGCTTAACGGGGAGTTCGAGCTATGGCTACACCTTC	CASSLTGSSSYGYTF
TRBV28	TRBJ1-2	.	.	TGTGCCAGCAGTTTGGGGGGAGGCTATGGCTACACCTTC	CASSLGGGYGYTF
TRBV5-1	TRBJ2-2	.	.	TGCGCCAGCAGCGGGACACCACAGCGCGGTACCGGGGAGCTGTTTTTT	CASSGTPQRGTGELFF
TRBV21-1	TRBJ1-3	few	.	TGTGCCAGCAGCAACCCCCCTGTATTCCGGGACAGGGTTTCTGGAAACACCATATATTTT	CASSNPPVFRDRVSGNTIYF
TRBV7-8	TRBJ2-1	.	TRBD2	TGTGCCAGCAGCCCCACTAGCGGGAGATCCGGTGAGCAGTTCTTC	CASSPTSGRSGEQFF
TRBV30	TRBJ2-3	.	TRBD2	TGTGCCTGGAGTGTACGCGGGTCTAGCGGGCTACTACATACGCAGTATTTT	CAWSVRGSSGLLHTQYF
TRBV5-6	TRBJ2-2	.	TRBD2	TGTGCCAGCAGCTCTCCGGGACTAGCTTTTTCCGGGGGCGGGGAGCTGTTTTTT	CASSSPGLAFSGGGELFF
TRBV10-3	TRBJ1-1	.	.	TGTGCCACGCGTCGGGGGGGGCAAACTTTCTTT	CATRRGGQTFF
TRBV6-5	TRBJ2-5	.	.	TGTGCCAGCAGTTCTGACTCCCAAGAGACCCAGTACTTC	CASSSDSQETQYF
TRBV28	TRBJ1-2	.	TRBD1	TGTGCCAGCAGTTCCCCTGGACAGGGCGACTATGGCTACACCTTC	CASSSPGQGDYGYTF
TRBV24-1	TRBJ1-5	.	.	TGTGCCACCAGTGGGACTGACGGTTTCGGCAATCAGCCCCAGCATTTT	CATSGTDGFGNQPQHF
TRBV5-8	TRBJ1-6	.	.	TGTGCCAGCAGCTTGGATCAGGGGAATTCACCCCTCCACTTT	CASSLDQGNSPLHF
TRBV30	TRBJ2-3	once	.	TGTGCCTGGAGTTACCCAGGCACAGATACGCAGTATTTT	CAWSYPGTDTQYF
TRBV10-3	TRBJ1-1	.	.	TGTGCCATCAGTGAGTCGGTACAGGGAATACGGACTGAAGCTTTCTTT	CAISESVQGIRTEAFF
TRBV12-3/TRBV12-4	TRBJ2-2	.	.	TGTGCCAGCAAGCGGGTCACCGGGGAGCTGTTTTTT	CASKRVTGELFF
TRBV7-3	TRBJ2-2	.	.	TGTGCCAGCAGTAGGGGGATCGTCACCGGGGAGCTGTTTTTT	CASSRGIVTGELFF
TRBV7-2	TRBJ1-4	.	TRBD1	TGTGCCAGCAGCCAAACCGGGACAGTGAATGAAAAACTGTTTTTT	CASSQTGTVNEKLFF
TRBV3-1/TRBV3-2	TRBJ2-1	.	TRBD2	TGTGCCAGCAGCCCACGGGCGGGAGGGAGAGGGTTCTTC	CASSPRAGGRGFF
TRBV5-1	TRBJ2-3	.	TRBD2	TGCGCCAGCAGCTTTGGGAGCGGACTAGCATCCGATACGCAGTATTTT	CASSFGSGLASDTQYF
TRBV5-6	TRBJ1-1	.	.	TGTGCCAGCAGCTGGGCAGGGGCAAACACTGAAGCTTTCTTT	CASSWAGANTEAFF
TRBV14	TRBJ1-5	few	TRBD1	TGTGCCAGCAGCCAACCCGACAGGGAAAATCAGCCCCAGCATTTT	CASSQPDRENQPQHF